Below, 28 T cell receptor beta chains from the same sample are listed, as sequenced in a study of blood T cell repertoires in COVID-19. Only in-frame clones appear in the TCRdb table, and some are missing; sequencing was by immunoSEQ multiplex PCR. The table records 210,000 or so clones, around 88% of them present only once. The specimen was peripheral blood. The receptors here all came from a man younger than 35 with active or convalescent COVID-19.

The chain is built from TRBV27 and TRBJ2-1; a weak D match, TRBD1 (6 bases). Germline CDR1 reads MNHEY; CDR2 reads SMNVEV (reference sequence). V lost 5 bases and J 0 bases, leaving 17 bases between the germline ends. CDR3 length equals 17 residues. This chain's CDR3 is CASSPDGQGSSYNEQFF. DNA for the CDR3: TGTGCCAGCAGTCCCGATGGGCAGGGGAGCTCCTACAATGAGCAGTTCTTC.

This chain uses TRBV7-9 with TRBJ1-2; D is ambiguous. CDR1 is SEHNR, CDR2 FQNEAQ, per germline (reference sequence). This CDR3 spans 13 amino acids. V shed 0 bases and J shed 7 bases, with 9 bases lying between them. The CDR3 loop reads CASSLAVDSGYTF. The CDR3, as DNA: TGTGCCAGCAGCTTAGCAGTCGACTCTGGCTACACCTTC.

V and J are TRBV28 and TRBJ1-1; a possible D gene is TRBD1 (5 bases). Between the trimmed V and J ends, which lost 8 bases and 4 bases, there was a span of 23 bases. This CDR3 has 16 residues. Germline V CDR1 and CDR2: MDHEN, SYDVKM. As DNA, the CDR3 is TGTGCCAGCGGCAGTTACCCGGCGGGGGGAATCACTGAAGCTTTCTTT. It encodes CASGSYPAGGITEAFF.

The CDR3 here is CASSSRGGQSSNQPQHF. CDR3 nucleotides: TGTGCCAGCAGCTCAAGAGGAGGACAGAGTAGCAATCAGCCCCAGCATTTT. V usage is TRBV7-2 and J usage is TRBJ1-5, with D perhaps matching TRBD1 (6 bases). The CDR3 totals 17 residues. Germline CDR1 reads SGHTA; CDR2 reads FQGNSA. Trimming removed 4 bases at V and 0 bases at J, with 16 bases between.

The genes are TRBV9 and TRBJ2-2, with 13 bases identical to TRBD2. Germline CDR1 reads SGDLS; CDR2 reads YYNGEE. The CDR3 has 17 residues. V gave up 3 bases and J gave up 7 bases; unmatched junction bases: 9. CDR3 DNA: TGTGCCAGCAGCGCCCAACTAGCGGGAGGGCCTAACGGGGAGCTGTTTTTT. Translation gives CASSAQLAGGPNGELFF.

This clone has more than one count but fewer than ten. The chain uses TRBV2 and TRBJ1-2, with TRBD1 matching over 8 bases. Looked up from germline, CDR1 is SNHLY and CDR2 is FYNNEI. The V segment lost 6 bases and the J segment 6 bases; nucleotides outside the gene matches: 9. The CDR3 contains 14 residues. CDR3 loop: CASRATGGGNGYTF. In DNA form, the CDR3 reads TGTGCCAGCAGAGCTACAGGGGGTGGCAATGGCTACACCTTC.

The chain joins TRBV10-3 to TRBJ2-7; D not resolved. Per the germline V gene, CDR1 is ENHRY and CDR2 is SYGVKD. V lost 0 bases and J lost 3, with 3 bases in between. The CDR3 length is 12 residues. CDR3 in amino acids: CAISESNYEQYF. The CDR3 nucleotides read TGTGCCATCAGTGAGTCTAACTACGAGCAGTACTTC.

This chain uses TRBV19 with TRBJ1-1, with D perhaps TRBD1 (6 bases). Deletions cut 6 bases from V and 2 bases from J, with 13 bases between. The CDR3 is 14 residues long. Germline V gene lookup returns CDR1 LNHDA and CDR2 SQIVND (reference sequence). CDR3 amino acids: CASSTGQVNTEAFF. The DNA for the CDR3 is TGTGCCAGTAGCACGGGACAAGTTAACACTGAAGCTTTCTTT.

The chain joins TRBV4-3 to TRBJ1-3; D possibly corresponds to TRBD1 (5 bases). This CDR3 spans 19 amino acids. The V gene's germline CDR1 is LGHNA and CDR2 YSLEER. Trimming took 0 bases from V and 5 from J, leaving 23 bases between them. The DNA of the CDR3 is TGCGCCAGCAGCCAAGATCTTTTTGGGGCAGCGAGCGAAAGAAACACCATATATTTT. Encoded protein: CASSQDLFGAASERNTIYF.

The chain joins TRBV28 to TRBJ1-6; 7 positions match TRBD1. The V and J ends lost 3 bases and 2 bases, in that order; junction bases with no gene match: 13. CDR3 length: 19 amino acids. The germline V gene encodes CDR1 MDHEN and CDR2 SYDVKM. CDR3 nucleotide sequence: TGTGCCAGCAGTTTTGTTCCCTCGGGACAGTATCCCTATAATTCACCCCTCCACTTT. Protein product: CASSFVPSGQYPYNSPLHF.

This chain links TRBV9 with TRBJ2-3, with TRBD2 identical over 9 bases. CDR1 is SGDLS and CDR2 is YYNGEE in the germline V gene. This CDR3 is 15 amino acids long. With 4 bases clipped from V and 2 bases from J, the junction kept 5 bases outside the gene matches. The CDR3 loop reads CASSPTSGNTDTQYF. In DNA, the CDR3 is TGTGCCAGCAGCCCGACTAGCGGAAACACAGATACGCAGTATTTT.

V gene TRBV19 combines with J gene TRBJ2-7; TRBD2 aligns across 11 bases. The J segment lost 0 bases and the V segment lost 4 bases, leaving 11 bases of the junction unmatched. The CDR3 loop spans 18 amino acids. CDR1 and CDR2 (germline): LNHDA, SQIVND (reference sequence). CDR3 region: CASSTTSGNPHSSYEQYF. The CDR3 coding sequence is TGTGCCAGTAGTACGACTAGCGGGAATCCTCACAGCTCCTACGAGCAGTACTTC.

The genes are TRBV6-4 and TRBJ2-1, with 12 positions matching TRBD2. Unmatched junction bases numbered 6, after V lost 9 bases and J lost 3 bases. CDR1 is MRHNA and CDR2 is SNTAGT in the germline V gene. The CDR3 is 15 amino acids. The CDR3 DNA reads TGTGCCAGTCCCGGACTAGCGGGATTCTACAATGAGCAGTTCTTC. Translated, it gives CASPGLAGFYNEQFF.

The chain couples TRBV5-8 to TRBJ1-3, with 10 bases identical to TRBD1. The CDR3 length is 17 residues. Trimming cost V 0 bases and J 0 bases; bases outside gene matches: 3. CDR1 SGHTS and CDR2 YDEGEE come from the germline V gene. The CDR3 spells CASSLATGGNSGNTIYF. Here the CDR3 DNA reads TGTGCCAGCAGCTTGGCGACAGGGGGCAACTCTGGAAACACCATATATTTT. Looking up the rest from reference TRBV5-8 and TRBJ1-3 gives the full variable domain: EAGVTQSPTHLIKTRGQQATLRCSPISGHTSVYWYQQALGLGLQFLLWYDEGEERNRGNFPPRFSGRQFPNYSSELNVNALELEDSALYLCASSLATGGNSGNTIYFGEGSWLTVV.

The chain is built from TRBV19 and TRBJ2-7; no firm D call. The V gene's germline CDR1 is LNHDA and CDR2 SQIVND (reference sequence). Trimming pared 3 bases from V and 0 bases from J, leaving 9 bases between. This CDR3 spans 14 amino acids. The CDR3 nucleotides read TGTGCCAGTAGTATGGCAGTCCCCTCCTACGAGCAGTACTTC. Translation gives CASSMAVPSYEQYF.

The chain links TRBV6-6 to TRBJ1-5; 7 nucleotides match TRBD1. The CDR3 totals 16 residues. Losses at the gene ends were 4 bases for V and 4 bases for J; bases not matched to a gene: 10. In germline, CDR1 is MNHNY, CDR2 SVGAGI (reference sequence). The CDR3 DNA reads as TGTGCCAGCAGTTTACCGACAGGGAGCGGAAATCAGCCCCAGCATTTT. It translates to CASSLPTGSGNQPQHF.

This clone has only a few counts. The CDR3 protein is CASSLASGGHGYTF. In DNA form, the CDR3 reads TGTGCCAGCAGCTTAGCATCAGGGGGCCATGGCTACACCTTC. This chain links TRBV7-2 with TRBJ1-2, with 8 bases identical to TRBD1. V lost 0 bases, J lost 6 bases, and 3 bases stayed unmatched. This CDR3 has 14 residues. Germline loops: CDR1 SGHTA, CDR2 FQGNSA. Together with reference TRBV7-2 and TRBJ1-2, the CDR3 gives the full variable domain: GAGVSQSPSNKVTEKGKDVELRCDPISGHTALYWYRQSLGQGLEFLIYFQGNSAPDKSGLPSDRFSAERTGGSVSTLTIQRTQQEDSAVYLCASSLASGGHGYTFGSGTRLTVV.

J is TRBJ2-7 and V is TRBV18, with 11 bases aligning to TRBD1. Trimming at V came to 3 bases and at J to 7 bases, leaving 8 bases not matched to a gene. CDR1 is KGHSH, CDR2 LQKENI, per germline. This CDR3 has 15 amino acids. As DNA, the CDR3 is TGTGCCAGCTCACCCACTGGACAGGGGGCGGGTGAGCAGTACTTC. Translating gives CASSPTGQGAGEQYF.

This rearrangement joins TRBV25-1 to TRBJ2-7, with 7 bases that match TRBD2. CDR1 and CDR2 (germline): MGHDK, SYGVNS. The CDR3 is 16 residues long. The V and J ends lost 6 bases and 2 bases, in that order; junction bases with no gene match: 13. The CDR3 loop is CASSIRMGGRAYEQYF. In nucleotides, the CDR3 is TGTGCCAGCAGCATCCGCATGGGCGGGAGAGCCTACGAGCAGTACTTC.

The chain uses TRBV20-1 and TRBJ1-5; no definite D call. Germline CDR1 DFQATT, CDR2 SNEGSKA (reference sequence). Trimming removed 3 bases at V and 0 bases at J, with 9 bases between. This CDR3 comprises 14 residues. Written as DNA, the CDR3 is TGCAGTGCTAGTCCTGCGTATAGCAATCAGCCCCAGCATTTT. This codes for CSASPAYSNQPQHF.

The chain couples TRBV7-2 to TRBJ2-1; no reliable D call. This CDR3 is built from 15 residues. Trimming removed 2 bases from V and 3 bases from J, with 11 bases in between. CDR1 and CDR2 (germline): SGHTA, FQGNSA. CDR3 amino acids: CASSLSRPVYNEQFF. The DNA of the CDR3 is TGTGCCAGCAGCTTATCGCGGCCAGTCTACAATGAGCAGTTCTTC. The full variable domain, with the rest looked up from reference TRBV7-2 and TRBJ2-1, is GAGVSQSPSNKVTEKGKDVELRCDPISGHTALYWYRQSLGQGLEFLIYFQGNSAPDKSGLPSDRFSAERTGGSVSTLTIQRTQQEDSAVYLCASSLSRPVYNEQFFGPGTRLTVL.

The chain uses TRBV28 and TRBJ2-7; D not resolved. V was shortened by 3 bases and J by 4 bases, with 13 bases between the two germline ends. The germline gives CDR1 MDHEN, CDR2 SYDVKM. The CDR3 spans 14 residues. This CDR3 is CASSFAVSQYEQYF. In DNA, the CDR3 is TGTGCCAGCAGTTTTGCGGTTTCCCAATACGAGCAGTACTTC.

This chain connects TRBV28 to TRBJ1-3; D might be TRBD1 (6 bases). The V end was cut by 2 bases, the J end by 4 bases, with 12 bases between. The CDR3 covers 15 residues. The germline V gene has CDR1 MDHEN and CDR2 SYDVKM. This CDR3 is CASSLMGADGNTIYF. The CDR3 nucleotides are TGTGCCAGCAGTTTAATGGGGGCAGACGGAAACACCATATATTTT.

The J gene is TRBJ1-4, the V gene TRBV30; 7 nucleotides agree with TRBD1. Per germline, CDR1 GTSNPN and CDR2 SVGIG (reference sequence). After removal of 2 bases from V and 8 bases from J, the junction contained 5 bases not matched to a gene. The CDR3 has 13 residues. Here the CDR3 DNA reads TGTGCCTGGAGTTCAGGGGGGCAAGAAAAACTGTTTTTT. Its translation: CAWSSGGQEKLFF.

The V gene is TRBV4-1, the J gene TRBJ2-1; 11 nucleotides line up with TRBD2. Germline V CDR1 and CDR2: MGHRA, YSYEKL. V gave up 1 base and J gave up 10 bases; unmatched junction bases: 9. The CDR3 is made up of 16 amino acids. The CDR3 protein is CASSQGSSGRKGEQFF. DNA of the CDR3: TGCGCCAGCAGCCAAGGATCTAGCGGGAGGAAGGGCGAGCAGTTCTTC.

The rearrangement uses TRBV3-1 (or the pseudogene TRBV3-2) and TRBJ1-2; D is uncertain. Germline V gives CDR1 LGHDT, CDR2 YNNKEL (reference sequence). The CDR3 spans 11 residues. V was pared by 6 bases and J by 8 bases, with 10 bases between. CDR3: CASSHGNGYTF. For the CDR3, the DNA is TGTGCCAGCAGTCACGGGAACGGCTACACCTTC.

DNA of the CDR3: TGTGCCAGCAGCTCCGGGATGGGTGAGCAGTTCTTC. This gives the protein CASSSGMGEQFF. The J gene is TRBJ2-1, the V gene TRBV7-8; tentative D call: TRBD2 (5 bases). This CDR3 has 12 amino acids. Trimming removed 4 bases from V and 9 bases from J, with 10 bases in between. From germline, CDR1 is SGHVS and CDR2 FQNEAQ.

This clone was detected once. The gene calls are TRBV11-2 and TRBJ2-5, with D maybe TRBD2 (6 bases). This CDR3 region has 13 residues. Trimming left V 5 bases short and J 2 bases short, with 9 bases between. CDR1 is SGHAT and CDR2 is FQNNGV in the germline V gene. Written as DNA, the CDR3 is TGTGCCAGCAGCCGGGAGCGGCAAGAGACCCAGTACTTC. This sequence encodes CASSRERQETQYF.